Below, one TCR beta chain is given with its context. Its target is unknown. The CDR3 has 17 residues. Germline V CDR1 and CDR2: SGHKS, YYEKEE (reference sequence). The data were obtained in a study of T cells expressing NK-cell markers. Study overall: Researchers got TCR beta repertoires out of sorted CD3+CD56+NKG2C+, CD3+CD56+NKG2C- and CD3+CD56-NKG2C+ T cells. Whole-study findings and limits: In several donors, dominant clonotypes made up about 25-65% of CD3+CD56-NKG2C+ cells.

Generation of TCR beta cDNA was performed by 5'RACE template switching incorporating UMIs. TCRdb re-analyzed the 5' RACE reads; it lists each CDR3 protein once, without DNA. The data include about 390,000 distinct CDR3 sequences; the top ten clones carry roughly 10%. This receptor was taken from a woman aged 50 to 60 in good health. Input material: blood T cells: a sorted CD56 or NKG2C T cell subset, CD4+ or CD8+ T cells, or bulk PBMC T cells (not recorded which). V usage is TRBV5-5 and J usage is TRBJ2-1; TCRdb picks TRBD2, but there is no DNA to check that call. This CDR3 reads CASSPWVASGSSNEQFF.